The TCR beta chain described here comes from a study of blood T cell repertoires in COVID-19. Original analysis: The assay estimated nucleated cells by amplifying reference gene primers. Sequenced by immunoSEQ multiplex PCR; TCRdb stores in-frame clones only, minus some. V and J calls and clone size follow that table, whereas D and trimming were derived from the DNA. The sample includes some 11,000 clones, 70% to 75% of them seen just once. The CDR3 contains 13 residues. The trim removed 7 bases at V and 5 bases at J, leaving 7 bases unmatched. Germline V gene sequence: CDR1 SGDLS, CDR2 YYNGEE. The receptor was isolated from a human donor in a cohort sampled during active COVID-19. Sequences were obtained from peripheral blood. V gene TRBV9 combines with J gene TRBJ2-3; TRBD1 agrees at 7 bases. The CDR3 sequence: CASDRALGDTQYF. The CDR3 region has the DNA TGTGCCAGCGACAGGGCCCTTGGAGATACGCAGTATTTT.